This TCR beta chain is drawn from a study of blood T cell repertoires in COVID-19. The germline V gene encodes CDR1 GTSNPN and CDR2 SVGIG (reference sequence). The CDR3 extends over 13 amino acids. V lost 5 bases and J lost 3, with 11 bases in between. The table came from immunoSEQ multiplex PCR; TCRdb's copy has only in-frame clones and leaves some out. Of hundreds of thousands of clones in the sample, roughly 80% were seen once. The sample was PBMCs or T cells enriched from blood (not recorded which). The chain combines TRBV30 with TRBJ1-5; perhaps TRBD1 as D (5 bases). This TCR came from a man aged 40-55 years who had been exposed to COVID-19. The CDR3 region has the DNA TGTGCCTGGGCTCCGGGGGACAATCAGCCCCAGCATTTT. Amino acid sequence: CAWAPGDNQPQHF. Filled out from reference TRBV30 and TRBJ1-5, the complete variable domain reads SQTIHQWPATLVQPVGSPLSLECTVEGTSNPNLYWYRQAAGRGLQLLFYSVGIGQISSEVPQNLSASRPQDRQFILSSKKLLLSDSGFYLCAWAPGDNQPQHFGDGTRLSIL.